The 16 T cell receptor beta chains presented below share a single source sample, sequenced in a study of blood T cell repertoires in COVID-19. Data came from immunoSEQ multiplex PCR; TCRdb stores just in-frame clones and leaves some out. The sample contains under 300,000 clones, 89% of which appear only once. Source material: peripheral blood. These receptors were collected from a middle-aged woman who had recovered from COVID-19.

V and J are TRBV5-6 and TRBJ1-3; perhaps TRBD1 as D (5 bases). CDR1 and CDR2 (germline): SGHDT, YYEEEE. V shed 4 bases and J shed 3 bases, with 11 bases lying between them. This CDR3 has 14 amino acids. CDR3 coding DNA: TGTGCCAGCAGCCTGGGACTGAGTGGAAACACCATATATTTT. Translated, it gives CASSLGLSGNTIYF.

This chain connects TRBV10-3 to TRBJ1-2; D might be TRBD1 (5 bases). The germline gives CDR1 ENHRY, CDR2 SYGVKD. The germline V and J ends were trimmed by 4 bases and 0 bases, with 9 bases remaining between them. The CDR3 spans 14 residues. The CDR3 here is CAISAMGPNYGYTF. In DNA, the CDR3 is TGTGCCATCAGTGCGATGGGGCCTAACTATGGCTACACCTTC.

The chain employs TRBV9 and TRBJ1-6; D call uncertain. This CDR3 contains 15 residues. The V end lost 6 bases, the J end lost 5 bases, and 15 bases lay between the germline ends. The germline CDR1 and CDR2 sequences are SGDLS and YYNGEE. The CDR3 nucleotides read TGTGCCAGCAACGCCTACGGTTTAGATAATTCACCCCTCCACTTT. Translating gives CASNAYGLDNSPLHF.

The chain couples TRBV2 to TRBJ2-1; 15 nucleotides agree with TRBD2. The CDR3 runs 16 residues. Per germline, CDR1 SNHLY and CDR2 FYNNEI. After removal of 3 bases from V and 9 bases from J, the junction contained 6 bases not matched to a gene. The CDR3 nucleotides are TGTGCCAGCAGTGATTTGGGACTAGCGGGGGGAGGTGAGCAGTTCTTC. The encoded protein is CASSDLGLAGGGEQFF. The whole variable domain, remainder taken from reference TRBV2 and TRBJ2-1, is EPEVTQTPSHQVTQMGQEVILRCVPISNHLYFYWYRQILGQKVEFLVSFYNNEISEKSEIFDDQFSVERPDGSNFTLKIRSTKLEDSAMYFCASSDLGLAGGGEQFFGPGTRLTVL.

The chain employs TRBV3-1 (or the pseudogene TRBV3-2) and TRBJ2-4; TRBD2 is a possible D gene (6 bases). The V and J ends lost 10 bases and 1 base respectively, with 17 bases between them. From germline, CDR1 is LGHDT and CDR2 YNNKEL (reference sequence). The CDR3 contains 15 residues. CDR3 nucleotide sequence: TGTGCCACGGAAAAGGAGGGGAGCGCCAAAAACATTCAGTACTTC. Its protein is CATEKEGSAKNIQYF.

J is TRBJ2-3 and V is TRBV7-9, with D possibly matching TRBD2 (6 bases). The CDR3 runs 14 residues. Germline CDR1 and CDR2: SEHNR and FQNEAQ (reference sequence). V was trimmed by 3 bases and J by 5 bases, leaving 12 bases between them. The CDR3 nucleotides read TGTGCCAGCAGCTTGGGCGGGGACGTAGATACGCAGTATTTT. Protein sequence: CASSLGGDVDTQYF.

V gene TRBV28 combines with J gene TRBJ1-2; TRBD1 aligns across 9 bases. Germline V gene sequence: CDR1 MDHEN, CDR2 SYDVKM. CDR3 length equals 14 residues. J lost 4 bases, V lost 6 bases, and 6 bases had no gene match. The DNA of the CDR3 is TGTGCCAGCAGCACGACAGGGGGAGCCTATGGCTACACCTTC. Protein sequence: CASSTTGGAYGYTF.

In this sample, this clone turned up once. CDR3 amino acids: CASSHSTSGRALNEQFF. The CDR3 bases are TGTGCCAGCAGCCACTCGACTAGCGGGAGGGCCTTAAATGAGCAGTTCTTC. The chain employs TRBV5-4 and TRBJ2-1; 14 bases are shared with TRBD2. The V and J ends lost 4 bases and 7 bases, in that order; junction bases with no gene match: 10. The V gene's germline CDR1 is SGHNT and CDR2 YYREEE (reference sequence). CDR3 length: 17 amino acids.

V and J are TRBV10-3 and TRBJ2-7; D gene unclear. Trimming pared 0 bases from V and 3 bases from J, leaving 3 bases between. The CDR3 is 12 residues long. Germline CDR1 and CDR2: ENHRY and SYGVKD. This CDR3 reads CAISESRYEQYV. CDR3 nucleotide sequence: TGTGCCATCAGTGAGTCGCGCTACGAGCAGTACGTC.

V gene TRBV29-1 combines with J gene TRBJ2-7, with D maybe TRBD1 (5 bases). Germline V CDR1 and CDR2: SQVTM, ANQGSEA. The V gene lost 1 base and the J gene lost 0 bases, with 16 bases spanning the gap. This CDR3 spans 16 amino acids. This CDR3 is CSVEAPGQGLSYEQYF. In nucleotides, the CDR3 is TGCAGCGTTGAAGCTCCAGGGCAGGGCCTCTCCTACGAGCAGTACTTC.

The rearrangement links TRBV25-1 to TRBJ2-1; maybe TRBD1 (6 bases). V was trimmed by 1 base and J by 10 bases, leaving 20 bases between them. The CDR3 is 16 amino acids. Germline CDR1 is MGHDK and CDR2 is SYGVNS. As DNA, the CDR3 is TGTGCCAGCAGTGAATTCTCTAAATTCGGTACAGGGGAGCAGTTCTTC. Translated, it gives CASSEFSKFGTGEQFF.

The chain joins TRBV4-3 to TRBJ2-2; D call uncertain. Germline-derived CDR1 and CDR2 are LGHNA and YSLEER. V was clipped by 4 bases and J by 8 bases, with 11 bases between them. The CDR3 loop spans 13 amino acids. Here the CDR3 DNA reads TGCGCCAGCAGCCTCTGGTACTCTGGGGAGCTGTTTTTT. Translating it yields CASSLWYSGELFF.

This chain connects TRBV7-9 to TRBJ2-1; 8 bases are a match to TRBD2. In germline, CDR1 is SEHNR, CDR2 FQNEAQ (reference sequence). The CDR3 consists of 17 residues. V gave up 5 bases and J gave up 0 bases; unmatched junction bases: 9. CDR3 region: CASSNRLATSSYNEQFF. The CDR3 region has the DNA TGTGCCAGCAGCAACCGACTAGCGACAAGCTCCTACAATGAGCAGTTCTTC.

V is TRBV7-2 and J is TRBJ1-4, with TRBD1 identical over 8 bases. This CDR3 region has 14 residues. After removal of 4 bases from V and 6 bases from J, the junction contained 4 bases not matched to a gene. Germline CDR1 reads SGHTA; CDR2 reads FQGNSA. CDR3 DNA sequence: TGTGCCAGCAGCTCAAGACAGGGGCATGAAAAACTGTTTTTT. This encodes CASSSRQGHEKLFF.

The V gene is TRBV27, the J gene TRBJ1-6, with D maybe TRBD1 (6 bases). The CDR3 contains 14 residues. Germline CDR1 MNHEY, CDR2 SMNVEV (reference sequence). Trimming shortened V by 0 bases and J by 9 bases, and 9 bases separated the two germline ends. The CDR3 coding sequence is TGTGCCAGCAGTTTATCCCCAGGGGTTTCACCCCTCCACTTT. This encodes CASSLSPGVSPLHF.

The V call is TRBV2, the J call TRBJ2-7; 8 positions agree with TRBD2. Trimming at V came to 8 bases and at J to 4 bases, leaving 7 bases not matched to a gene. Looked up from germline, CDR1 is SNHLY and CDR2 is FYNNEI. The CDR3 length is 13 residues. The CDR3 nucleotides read TGTGCCAGCCGCCCGGGGGGGGCTTACGAGCAGTACTTC. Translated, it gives CASRPGGAYEQYF.